The 19 T cell receptor beta chains below come from one sample, sequenced in a study of low-dose radiotherapy and immunotherapy resistance in tumors. Gene-specific TRAV and TRBV primers were used for first-strand cDNA, covering alpha and beta chains. The TCRs were subjected to amplification over approximately 20 PCR cycles employing a constant-region primer in conjunction with a V-primer adapter. MiXCR, run by TCRdb on the reads, gives a single entry per CDR3 protein. In the table there are tens of thousands of distinct CDR3 sequences, roughly 31% of which are singletons. As to time point: before trial treatment. The source was PBMCs, collected before treatment. The receptor set was obtained from a female donor with ovarian cancer.

This clonotype has only a few counts. V is TRBV28 and J is TRBJ2-7; the D is unclear. Germline-derived CDR1 and CDR2 are MDHEN and SYDVKM. V lost 6 bases to trimming and J lost 4 bases, with 10 bases between them. CDR3 length: 12 residues. For the CDR3, the DNA is TGTGCCAGCAGCCCAGGAGAATACGAGCAGTACTTC. Protein product: CASSPGEYEQYF.

There are many counts of this clonotype. V is TRBV21-1 and J is TRBJ2-7; the table gives TRBD1 as D, unverified against the DNA. TRBV21-1 is flagged as a pseudogene. This CDR3 is 17 amino acids long. The CDR3 DNA sequence: TGTGCCAGCAGCAATCTCTGGGCAACGCGGGGGCGGGAGGAGCAGTACTTC. Translation gives CASSNLWATRGREEQYF.

This chain uses TRBV27 with TRBJ2-5; 7 bases align to TRBD1. The germline gives CDR1 MNHEY, CDR2 SMNVEV (reference sequence). The V gene end was trimmed by 3 bases and the J gene end by 9 bases; junction bases not matched to a gene: 10. The CDR3 length is 14 residues. CDR3 protein: CASSLTGNGPPQYF. The CDR3 DNA reads as TGTGCCAGCAGTTTGACAGGGAACGGTCCTCCCCAGTACTTC.

This sequence joins TRBV2 and TRBJ2-6; 9 bases are a match to TRBD1. This CDR3 is built from 14 residues. J was trimmed by 6 bases and V by 8 bases; bases with no gene match: 5. Germline V gives CDR1 SNHLY, CDR2 FYNNEI. In nucleotides, the CDR3 is TGTGCCAGCGGGACAGGGCCCACGGCCAACGTCCTGACTTTC. It translates to CASGTGPTANVLTF.

The rearrangement uses TRBV5-6 and TRBJ2-7; 8 nucleotides line up with TRBD1. The CDR3 is made up of 15 amino acids. Germline V gene data show CDR1 as SGHDT and CDR2 as YYEEEE. The ends lost 0 bases at V and 7 bases at J; junction bases unmatched: 9. CDR3 protein: CASSLGDRSEREQYF. The CDR3 DNA is TGTGCCAGCAGCTTGGGGGACAGGTCGGAGAGGGAGCAGTACTTC.

V and J are TRBV14 and TRBJ2-7, with a tentative D call TRBD1 (5 bases). CDR3 length: 14 residues. V dropped 5 bases and J dropped 2 bases, with 13 bases sitting between them. The V gene's germline CDR1 is SGHDN and CDR2 FVKESK. In nucleotides, the CDR3 is TGTGCCAGCAGCGCTCGACAGAATCCCTACGAGCAGTACGTC. This codes for CASSARQNPYEQYV.

The sample holds many counts of this clonotype. The chain combines TRBV10-3 with TRBJ1-5; possible D gene TRBD1, 5 bases. Germline V lookup: CDR1 ENHRY, CDR2 SYGVKD. The germline V and J ends were trimmed by 0 bases and 0 bases, with 9 bases remaining between them. The length of the CDR3 is 16 residues. DNA of the CDR3: TGTGCCATCAGTGAGTCAGGGACTGGTAGCAATCAGCCCCAGCATTTT. It encodes CAISESGTGSNQPQHF.

The rearrangement uses TRBV5-1 and TRBJ2-3; D is unresolved. This CDR3 has 15 amino acids. V lost 4 bases and J lost 2, with 14 bases in between. Germline CDR1 SGHRS, CDR2 YFSETQ. The CDR3 nucleotides are TGCGCCAGCAGCCGACCCGCTACATCCACAGATACGCAGTATTTT. Its protein product is CASSRPATSTDTQYF.

This chain uses TRBV2 with TRBJ2-2, with a weak D call TRBD2 (5 bases). Per germline, CDR1 SNHLY and CDR2 FYNNEI. The CDR3 is 15 residues long. Trimming stripped 8 bases from V and 5 bases from J, with 18 bases between. Written as DNA, the CDR3 is TGTGCCAGCTCCTACCGGGGTCCGGGGACCGGGGAGCTGTTTTTT. It yields the protein CASSYRGPGTGELFF.

In its sample, this clonotype was seen many times. The chain is built from TRBV12-3 or TRBV12-4 and TRBJ2-1; 8 nucleotides agree with TRBD2. V gave up 3 bases and J gave up 4 bases; unmatched junction bases: 11. This CDR3 region has 17 residues. In nucleotides, the CDR3 is TGTGCCAGCAGTTTCTGGCGGGGGGACCTTTCGTACAATGAGCAGTTCTTC. Amino acids: CASSFWRGDLSYNEQFF.

This clonotype occurred many times. V usage is TRBV5-1 and J usage is TRBJ2-1; 10 bases are a match to TRBD1. Per the germline V gene, CDR1 is SGHRS and CDR2 is YFSETQ. Losses at the gene ends were 0 bases for V and 8 bases for J; bases not matched to a gene: 5. The CDR3 loop spans 15 amino acids. The CDR3 nucleotides are TGCGCCAGCAGCTTGGCCGGACAGGGGGTCGATGAGCAGTTCTTC. This gives the protein CASSLAGQGVDEQFF.

The table lists this clonotype with many counts. The CDR3: CASSYRSGELFF. The CDR3 DNA is TGTGCCAGCAGTTACAGGTCCGGGGAGCTGTTTTTT. The chain uses TRBV6-5 and TRBJ2-2; D ambiguous. This CDR3 region has 12 residues. The germline V gene encodes CDR1 MNHEY and CDR2 SVGAGI. Deletions cut 2 bases from V and 6 bases from J, with 4 bases between.

This clonotype was counted many times. This rearrangement joins TRBV28 to TRBJ1-2; D is unresolved. V was trimmed by 7 bases and J by 8 bases, leaving 17 bases between them. The germline CDR1 and CDR2 sequences are MDHEN and SYDVKM. This CDR3 is built from 13 residues. The CDR3 sequence: CASTSYLPTGYTF. In nucleotides, the CDR3 is TGTGCCAGCACCTCGTACCTACCAACCGGCTACACCTTC.

The chain carries TRBV12-3 or TRBV12-4 and TRBJ2-7; either TRBD1 or TRBD2 may fit D (6 bases each). The V gene lost 5 bases and the J gene lost 0 bases, with 14 bases spanning the gap. CDR3 size: 15 residues. The CDR3 DNA is TGTGCCAGCAGTAGAAGGGGGGCGAGCTCCTACGAGCAGTACTTC. Its protein is CASSRRGASSYEQYF.

This clonotype has ten or more counts. V usage is TRBV7-9 and J usage is TRBJ2-5; 9 bases align to TRBD1. V gave up 2 bases and J gave up 5 bases; unmatched junction bases: 12. The CDR3 is made up of 17 amino acids. The germline CDR1 and CDR2 sequences are SEHNR and FQNEAQ (reference sequence). The CDR3: CASSLNRVDRGSETQYF. The CDR3 DNA follows: TGTGCCAGCAGCTTAAATAGAGTGGACAGGGGTAGTGAGACCCAGTACTTC.

This clonotype has at least ten counts. The gene calls are TRBV6-8 and TRBJ2-1, with 13 bases fitting TRBD2. The CDR3 has 16 amino acids. Germline V gene lookup returns CDR1 MNHGY and CDR2 SAAAGT. Trimming removed 7 bases from V and 4 bases from J; junction bases left unmatched: 7. CDR3 nucleotide sequence: TGTGCCAGCACCCAAAGGACTAGCGGGAGATACAATGAGCAGTTCTTC. Protein product: CASTQRTSGRYNEQFF.

This clonotype was seen repeatedly, ten times or more. The chain joins TRBV30 to TRBJ1-5; 8 bases fit TRBD1. This CDR3 comprises 16 residues. From germline, CDR1 is GTSNPN and CDR2 SVGIG (reference sequence). J was trimmed by 6 bases and V by 0 bases; bases with no gene match: 10. The CDR3 is CAWSVREGTGSQPQHF. CDR3 sequence (DNA): TGTGCCTGGAGTGTAAGGGAAGGGACAGGAAGTCAGCCCCAGCATTTT.

Ten or more counts support this clonotype. The chain couples TRBV7-3 to TRBJ2-3; 9 nucleotides agree with TRBD2. The CDR3 contains 15 residues. After removal of 1 base from V and 4 bases from J, the junction contained 3 bases not matched to a gene. In germline, CDR1 is SGHTA, CDR2 FQGTGA. The CDR3, as DNA: TGTGCCAGCAGCTTAAAGGGCGGGAGGGCAGATACGCAGTATTTT. Translation gives CASSLKGGRADTQYF.

The V call is TRBV28, the J call TRBJ2-3, with 15 bases aligning to TRBD2. Germline V gene lookup returns CDR1 MDHEN and CDR2 SYDVKM. The CDR3 extends over 14 amino acids. The junction had 10 bases not matched to a gene; V was cut back by 7 bases and J by 14 bases. CDR3 sequence: CASNDGTSGRSRYF. CDR3 nucleotide sequence: TGTGCCAGCAACGACGGGACTAGCGGGAGGAGTAGGTATTTT.